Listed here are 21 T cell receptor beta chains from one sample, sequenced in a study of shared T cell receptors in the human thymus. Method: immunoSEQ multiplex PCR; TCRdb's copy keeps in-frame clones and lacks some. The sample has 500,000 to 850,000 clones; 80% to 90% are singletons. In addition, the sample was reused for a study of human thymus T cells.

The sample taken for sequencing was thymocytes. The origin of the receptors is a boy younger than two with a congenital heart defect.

CDR3 coding DNA: TGTGCCAGCAGGAGGGGGAGGACTAGCGGGTACAATGAGCAGTTCTTC. Residues: CASRRGRTSGYNEQFF. The rearrangement links TRBV2 to TRBJ2-1, with TRBD2 identical over 11 bases. J was trimmed by 4 bases and V by 6 bases; bases with no gene match: 8. Germline CDR1 and CDR2: SNHLY and FYNNEI. CDR3 length: 16 residues.

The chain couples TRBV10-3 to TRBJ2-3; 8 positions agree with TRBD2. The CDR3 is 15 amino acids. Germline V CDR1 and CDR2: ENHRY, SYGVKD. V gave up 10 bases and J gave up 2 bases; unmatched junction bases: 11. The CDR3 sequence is CATFREGGATDTQYF. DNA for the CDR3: TGTGCCACTTTCCGGGAGGGGGGGGCCACAGATACGCAGTATTTT.

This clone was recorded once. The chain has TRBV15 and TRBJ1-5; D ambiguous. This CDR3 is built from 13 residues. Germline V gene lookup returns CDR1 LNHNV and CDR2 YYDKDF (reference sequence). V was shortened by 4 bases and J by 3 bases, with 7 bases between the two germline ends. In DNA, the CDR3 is TGTGCCACCAGCACGGAGGTCAATCAGCCCCAGCATTTT. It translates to CATSTEVNQPQHF.

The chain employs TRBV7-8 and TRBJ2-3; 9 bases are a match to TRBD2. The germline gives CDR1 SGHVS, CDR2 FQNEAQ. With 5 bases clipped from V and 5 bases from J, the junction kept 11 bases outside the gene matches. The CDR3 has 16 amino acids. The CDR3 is CASSRGTSWSGDTQYF. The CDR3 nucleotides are TGTGCCAGCAGCCGTGGGACTAGCTGGTCCGGAGATACGCAGTATTTT. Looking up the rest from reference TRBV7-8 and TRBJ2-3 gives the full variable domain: GAGVSQSPRYKVAKRGQDVALRCDPISGHVSLFWYQQALGQGPEFLTYFQNEAQLDKSGLPSDRFFAERPEGSVSTLKIQRTQQEDSAVYLCASSRGTSWSGDTQYFGPGTRLTVL.

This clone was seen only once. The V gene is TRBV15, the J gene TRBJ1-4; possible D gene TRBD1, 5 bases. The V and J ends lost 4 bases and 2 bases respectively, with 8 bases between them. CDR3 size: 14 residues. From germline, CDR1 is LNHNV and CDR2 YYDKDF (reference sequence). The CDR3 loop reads CATSNGHTNEKLFF. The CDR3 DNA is TGTGCCACCAGCAATGGACACACTAATGAAAAACTGTTTTTT.

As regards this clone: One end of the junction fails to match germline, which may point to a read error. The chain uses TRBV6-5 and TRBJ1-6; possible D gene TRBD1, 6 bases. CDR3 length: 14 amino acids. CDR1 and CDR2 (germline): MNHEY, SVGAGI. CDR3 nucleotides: TGTGCCAGCACAGTAGGACAGCTAGGTAATTTTCCGATCTTT. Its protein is CASTVGQLGNFPIF.

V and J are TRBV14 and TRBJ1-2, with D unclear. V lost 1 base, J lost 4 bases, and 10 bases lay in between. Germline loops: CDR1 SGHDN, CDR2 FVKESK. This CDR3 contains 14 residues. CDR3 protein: CASSQGNSSYGYTF. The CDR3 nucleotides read TGTGCCAGCAGCCAAGGTAACAGCAGCTATGGCTACACCTTC.

The CDR3 here is CASSSLGQDTEAFF. The CDR3 DNA sequence: TGCGCCAGCAGCTCCCTTGGACAAGACACTGAAGCTTTCTTT. V and J are TRBV5-1 and TRBJ1-1; D might be TRBD1 (5 bases). The germline V and J ends were trimmed by 3 bases and 3 bases, with 12 bases remaining between them. From germline, CDR1 is SGHRS and CDR2 YFSETQ. The CDR3 is made up of 14 amino acids.

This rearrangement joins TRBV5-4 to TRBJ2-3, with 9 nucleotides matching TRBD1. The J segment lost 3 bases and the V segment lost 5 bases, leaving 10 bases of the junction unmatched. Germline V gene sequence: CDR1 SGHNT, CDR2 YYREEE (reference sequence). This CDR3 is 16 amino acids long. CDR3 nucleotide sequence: TGTGCCAGCAGTTTTCCCCCGGGACAGGGAACAGATACGCAGTATTTT. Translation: CASSFPPGQGTDTQYF.

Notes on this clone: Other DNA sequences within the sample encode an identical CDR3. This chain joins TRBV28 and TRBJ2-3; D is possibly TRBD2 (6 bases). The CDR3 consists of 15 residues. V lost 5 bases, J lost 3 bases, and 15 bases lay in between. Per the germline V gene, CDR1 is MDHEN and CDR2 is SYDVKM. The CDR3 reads CASSPTAGGTDTQYF. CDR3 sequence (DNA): TGTGCCAGCAGTCCGACGGCTGGGGGGACAGATACGCAGTATTTT.

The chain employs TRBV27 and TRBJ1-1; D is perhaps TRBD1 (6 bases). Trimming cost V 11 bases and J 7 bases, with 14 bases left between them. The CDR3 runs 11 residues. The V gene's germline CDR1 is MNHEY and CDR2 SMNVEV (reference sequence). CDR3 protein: CAVVSGDEAFF. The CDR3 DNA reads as TGTGCCGTGGTATCAGGGGATGAAGCTTTCTTT.

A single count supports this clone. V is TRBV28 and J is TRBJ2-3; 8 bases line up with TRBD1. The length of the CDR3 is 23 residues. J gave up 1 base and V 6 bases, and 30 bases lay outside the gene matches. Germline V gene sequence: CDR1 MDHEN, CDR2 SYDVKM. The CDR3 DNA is TGTGCCAGCAGATCATTACCCAGGGGGCGGGATTTGGACAAACGGGACGGCACAGATACGCAGTATTTT. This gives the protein CASRSLPRGRDLDKRDGTDTQYF.

CDR3 coding DNA: TGTGCCAGCAGTTTTGGTGGGAGGAGCTCTGGGGCCAACGTCCTGACTTTC. Its protein is CASSFGGRSSGANVLTF. V usage is TRBV28 and J usage is TRBJ2-6, with D tentatively TRBD2 (6 bases). The CDR3 has 17 residues. V was pared by 3 bases and J by 0 bases, with 12 bases between. Germline CDR1 and CDR2: MDHEN and SYDVKM.

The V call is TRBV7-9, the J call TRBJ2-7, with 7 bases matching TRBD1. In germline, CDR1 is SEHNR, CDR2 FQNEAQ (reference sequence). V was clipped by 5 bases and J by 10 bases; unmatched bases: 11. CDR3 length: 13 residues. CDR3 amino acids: CASSPVRTGNQYF. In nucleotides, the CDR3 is TGTGCCAGCAGCCCCGTTCGGACAGGAAACCAGTACTTC.

The CDR3 reads CASSSGGTSGGYHEQYF. As DNA, the CDR3 is TGCGCCAGCAGCTCAGGAGGGACTAGCGGGGGGTACCACGAGCAGTACTTC. The gene calls are TRBV5-1 and TRBJ2-7, with 15 bases fitting TRBD2. Germline assignment: CDR1 SGHRS and CDR2 YFSETQ. Trimming removed 3 bases from V and 5 bases from J; junction bases left unmatched: 9. This CDR3 is built from 17 residues.

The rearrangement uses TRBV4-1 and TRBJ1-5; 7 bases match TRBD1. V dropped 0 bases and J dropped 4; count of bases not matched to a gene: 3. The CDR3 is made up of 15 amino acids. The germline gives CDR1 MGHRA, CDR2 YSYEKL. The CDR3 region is CASSQEQGRNQPQHF. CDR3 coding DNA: TGCGCCAGCAGCCAAGAACAGGGGAGAAATCAGCCCCAGCATTTT.

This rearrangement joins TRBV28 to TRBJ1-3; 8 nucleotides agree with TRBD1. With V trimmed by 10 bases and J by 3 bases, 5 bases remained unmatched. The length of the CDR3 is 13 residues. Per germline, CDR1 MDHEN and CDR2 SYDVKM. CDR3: CAIRGTGGNTIYF. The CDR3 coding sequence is TGTGCCATTCGGGGGACAGGTGGAAACACCATATATTTT.

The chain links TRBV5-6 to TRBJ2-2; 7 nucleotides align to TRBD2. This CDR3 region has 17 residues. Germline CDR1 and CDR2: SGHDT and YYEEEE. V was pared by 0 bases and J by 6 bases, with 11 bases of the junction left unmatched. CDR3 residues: CASSLDLAATPAGELFF. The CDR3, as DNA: TGTGCCAGCAGCTTGGATCTAGCGGCAACACCCGCCGGGGAGCTGTTTTTT.

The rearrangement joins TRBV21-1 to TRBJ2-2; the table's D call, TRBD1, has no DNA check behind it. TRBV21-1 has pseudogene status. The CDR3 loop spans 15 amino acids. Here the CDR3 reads CASSKTGTHTGELFF. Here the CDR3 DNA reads TGTGCCAGCAGCAAGACAGGGACGCACACCGGGGAGCTGTTTTTT.

The CDR3 DNA is TGTGCCAGCAGTAAAGGGGGAAAGGGTGGCTACACCTTC. Translating it yields CASSKGGKGGYTF. The chain links TRBV7-9 to TRBJ1-2; weak D call: TRBD1 (6 bases). V lost 6 bases and J 7 bases, leaving 15 bases between the germline ends. The CDR3 is 13 amino acids. Per the germline V gene, CDR1 is SEHNR and CDR2 is FQNEAQ (reference sequence). Looking up the rest from reference TRBV7-9 and TRBJ1-2 gives the full variable domain: DTGVSQNPRHKITKRGQNVTFRCDPISEHNRLYWYRQTLGQGPEFLTYFQNEAQLEKSRLLSDRFSAERPKGSFSTLEIQRTEQGDSAMYLCASSKGGKGGYTFGSGTRLTVV.

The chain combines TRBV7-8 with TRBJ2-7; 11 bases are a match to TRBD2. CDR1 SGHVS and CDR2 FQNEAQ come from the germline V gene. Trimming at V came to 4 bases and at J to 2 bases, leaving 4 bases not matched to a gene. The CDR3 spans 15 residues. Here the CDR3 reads CASSYGTSGTYEQYF. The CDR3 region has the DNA TGTGCCAGCAGCTACGGGACTAGCGGAACCTACGAGCAGTACTTC.